This entry concerns a single T cell receptor (beta chain). Its antigen is still unknown. Germline V CDR1 and CDR2: SGHRS, YFSETQ. The CDR3 sequence is 15 residues long. V lost 5 bases and J 0 bases, leaving 12 bases between the germline ends. The source of the sample is a study of beta chain features in type 1 diabetes. Study-level results: Shortening that was moderate but significant affected the TCRB CDR3s of Type 1 diabetes patients in all four CD4+ subsets. Patients showed naive, central memory and Treg TCRB repertoires that appeared more similar than those of healthy donors.

Via CD45RO/CCR7/CD25/CD127/CD95/CD27, cells of the CD4+ naive, central memory, regulatory and stem cell-like memory subsets were sorted. The authors reverse transcribed all of the isolated RNA, so sequencing captured expressed TCRB transcripts. Using immunoSEQ multiplex PCR, the repertoire was profiled, and TCRdb retains in-frame clones only, with some absent. The sample holds some 250,000 clones, approximately 15% seen once. The sequenced sample consisted of naive CD4+ T cells from blood. The chain combines TRBV5-1 with TRBJ2-4, with TRBD1 as a possible D gene (5 bases). The TCR originated in a man aged 30-40 years with type 1 diabetes. The CDR3 loop is CASRETTVAKNIQYF. CDR3 in DNA: TGCGCCAGCAGAGAGACGACAGTAGCCAAAAACATTCAGTACTTC. The full variable domain, its missing parts supplied by reference TRBV5-1 and TRBJ2-4, is KAGVTQTPRYLIKTRGQQVTLSCSPISGHRSVSWYQQTPGQGLQFLFEYFSETQRNKGNFPGRFSGRQFSNSRSEMNVSTLELGDSALYLCASRETTVAKNIQYFGAGTRLSVL.